The source of this TCR beta chain is a study of identical twins. Study results and caveats: Within beta out-of-frame sequences, the excess sharing observed between twins was weaker.

Trimming cost V 3 bases and J 5 bases, with 17 bases left between them. Germline loops: CDR1 MDHEN, CDR2 SYDVKM. The CDR3 runs 15 residues. This clonotype was counted between two and nine times. Its antigen is unknown. TCRdb reanalysed the 5' RACE reads using MiXCR and keeps one entry per CDR3 protein. This sample has about 460,000 distinct CDR3 sequences, with more than 13% found just once. Only healthy Caucasians were included as donors. The data were also submitted as part of a second study, on yellow fever vaccine responses in identical twins.

This chain connects TRBV28 to TRBJ2-7, with D perhaps assigned TRBD1 or TRBD2 (5 bases each). The sample consisted of CD4+ T cells sorted from blood. This TCR was sampled from a woman in her late teens or twenties in good health. The CDR3 spells CASSLRDLNIHEQYF. The CDR3 nucleotides are TGTGCCAGCAGTTTGAGGGACCTAAATATCCACGAGCAGTACTTC.